This TCR beta chain derives from a study of blood T cells in healthy people across ages. Regarding the study as a whole: Roughly linear declines in TCR beta diversity per million T cells occurred with age.

This CDR3 has 17 residues. Germline trimming cut 4 bases from V and 0 bases from J; bases unmatched to any gene: 9. From germline, CDR1 is SGDLS and CDR2 YYNGEE. Primed by a sample-barcoded 5' primer and a J-beta primer mix, a second PCR proceeded for about 7 to 11 cycles. TCRdb passed the 5' RACE reads through MiXCR, listing each CDR3 protein once. This table has 1,800,000 or so distinct CDR3 sequences, roughly 43% appearing once. This clonotype was picked up a small number of times. Its antigen is not known. Sequencing was done on a sample of blood. The sequence was obtained from a human donor in good health. The V call is TRBV9, the J call TRBJ2-1, with 8 bases matching TRBD1. The chain's CDR3 is CASSPRTGQNSYNEQFF. CDR3 DNA: TGTGCCAGCAGCCCCCGGACAGGGCAAAACTCCTACAATGAGCAGTTCTTC. The whole variable domain, remainder taken from reference TRBV9 and TRBJ2-1, is DSGVTQTPKHLITATGQRVTLRCSPRSGDLSVYWYQQSLDQGLQFLIQYYNGEERAKGNILERFSAQQFPDLHSELNLSSLELGDSALYFCASSPRTGQNSYNEQFFGPGTRLTVL.